This TCR beta chain was identified in a study of identical twins. One entry per CDR3 protein, called by TCRdb with MiXCR from the 5' RACE reads. This table holds 750,000 to 950,000 distinct CDR3 sequences, 9% to 15% found once. V gave up 3 bases and J gave up 0 bases, with 18 bases separating them. Germline CDR1 MNHEY, CDR2 SVGAGI. The CDR3 has 18 amino acids. The sample also formed part of further work on yellow fever vaccine responses in identical twins.

The sample consisted of PBMCs. The source of this sequence is a woman aged 18-29 years in good health. This chain connects TRBV6-5 to TRBJ2-4; unclear D gene. CDR3 residues: CASSYLLGPTLAKNIQYF. In DNA, the CDR3 is TGTGCCAGCAGTTATTTGTTAGGTCCGACGCTAGCCAAAAACATTCAGTACTTC.